One sample yielded the 25 T cell receptor beta chains listed below, sequenced in a study of T cell responses to AZD1222 COVID-19 vaccine. The table came from immunoSEQ multiplex PCR; TCRdb's copy has only in-frame clones and leaves some out. Among 150,000 to 200,000 clones, 80% to 95% were seen once, and the ten largest hold under 5%. Source: peripheral blood, taken on day 0 of AZD1222 vaccination. Source of these receptors: an adult in good health.

This chain uses TRBV6-5 with TRBJ1-2; D gene ambiguous. Trimming left V 11 bases short and J 8 bases short, with 12 bases between. CDR1 is MNHEY, CDR2 SVGAGI, per germline. The CDR3 extends over 10 amino acids. The CDR3 is CAHGTTGYTF. In DNA, the CDR3 is TGTGCCCACGGCACAACAGGCTACACCTTC.

The CDR3 DNA is TGCAGCGAAACCCGGGGCTATGAAGCTTTCTTT. As protein: CSETRGYEAFF. The chain links TRBV29-1 to TRBJ1-1; perhaps TRBD1 as D (5 bases). This CDR3 is built from 11 residues. Germline V gives CDR1 SQVTM, CDR2 ANQGSEA. The V gene lost 7 bases and the J gene lost 7 bases, with 13 bases spanning the gap.

The J gene is TRBJ1-2, the V gene TRBV12-3 or TRBV12-4, with 7 bases aligning to TRBD1. This CDR3 spans 13 amino acids. V shed 3 bases, J shed 4 bases, and the junction held 2 bases outside the gene matches. The CDR3 is CASSFYRGYGYTF. The CDR3 region has the DNA TGTGCCAGCAGTTTCTACAGGGGCTATGGCTACACCTTC.

The chain combines TRBV7-9 with TRBJ1-3; 7 bases match TRBD1. The germline gives CDR1 SEHNR, CDR2 FQNEAQ (reference sequence). The CDR3 is 15 residues long. After removal of 5 bases from V and 3 bases from J, the junction contained 7 bases not matched to a gene. The CDR3 DNA sequence: TGTGCCAGCAGCACGACAGGGTTAGTTGGAAACACCATATATTTT. Translating gives CASSTTGLVGNTIYF.

This chain uses TRBV19 with TRBJ2-1; D may be TRBD1 (6 bases). The CDR3 is 15 amino acids. The germline V gene encodes CDR1 LNHDA and CDR2 SQIVND (reference sequence). Trimming removed 7 bases at V and 9 bases at J, with 22 bases between. The DNA of the CDR3 is TGTGCCAGTACTCGTGGGGGCAGTAGTACGGGTGAGCAGTTCTTC. Protein product: CASTRGGSSTGEQFF.

The gene calls are TRBV7-2 and TRBJ2-1; D remains unclear. The germline V and J ends were trimmed by 7 bases and 0 bases, with 4 bases remaining between them. The length of the CDR3 is 12 residues. Germline lookup yields CDR1 SGHTA and CDR2 FQGNSA. The CDR3 region has the DNA TGTGCCAGCACTCGCTCCTACAATGAGCAGTTCTTC. As protein: CASTRSYNEQFF.

To note about this clone: An end of the junction does not agree with germline; a read error may underlie this. The chain employs TRBV7-7 and TRBJ2-7, with 10 bases fitting TRBD2. Looked up from germline, CDR1 is SSHAT and CDR2 is FNYEAQ (reference sequence). The CDR3 totals 15 residues. CDR3 sequence: CASSLGPSGSYEQYF. The CDR3 DNA sequence: TGTGCTAGCAGCTTAGGCCCTAGCGGGAGCTACGAGCAGTACTTC.

V gene TRBV10-1 combines with J gene TRBJ2-2; D unresolved. The CDR3 contains 11 residues. Per germline, CDR1 WNHNN and CDR2 SYGVQD (reference sequence). V was shortened by 2 bases and J by 7 bases, with 2 bases between the two germline ends. The CDR3 DNA is TGCGCCAGCAGTGAGAGCGGGGAGCTGTTTTTT. It codes for CASSESGELFF.

This clone was detected only once. V gene TRBV2 combines with J gene TRBJ1-2; no definite D call. Per germline, CDR1 SNHLY and CDR2 FYNNEI. The CDR3 sequence is 12 residues long. V lost 7 bases and J lost 3, with 9 bases in between. The CDR3 here is CASTWAYYGYTF. CDR3 sequence (DNA): TGTGCCAGCACGTGGGCTTACTATGGCTACACCTTC.

The chain combines TRBV19 with TRBJ2-7; possible D gene TRBD2, 5 bases. The germline V gene encodes CDR1 LNHDA and CDR2 SQIVND (reference sequence). The CDR3 length is 14 residues. V was trimmed by 5 bases and J by 3 bases, leaving 14 bases between them. CDR3 sequence reads: CASSGGRPGYEQYF. DNA of the CDR3: TGTGCCAGTAGTGGAGGAAGACCGGGCTACGAGCAGTACTTC.

J is TRBJ2-3 and V is TRBV11-2; 9 positions agree with TRBD2. J lost 12 bases, V lost 4 bases, and 11 bases had no gene match. The V gene's germline CDR1 is SGHAT and CDR2 FQNNGV. CDR3 length: 14 amino acids. CDR3 nucleotides: TGTGCCAGCAGCTCTAGGGCTAGCGGGACTGAACAGTATTTT. It is translated as CASSSRASGTEQYF.

The chain is built from TRBV28 and TRBJ2-1; 8 nucleotides align to TRBD1. This CDR3 has 15 residues. Germline CDR1 is MDHEN and CDR2 is SYDVKM. The V and J ends lost 4 bases and 8 bases, in that order; junction bases with no gene match: 10. In nucleotides, the CDR3 is TGTGCCAGCAGTTCATGGACAGGGAAGAGCGATGAGCAGTTCTTC. It encodes CASSSWTGKSDEQFF.

This chain joins TRBV9 and TRBJ1-2; D unresolved. With 1 base removed from V and 6 bases from J, the gap between germline ends came to 10 bases. Looked up from germline, CDR1 is SGDLS and CDR2 is YYNGEE. This CDR3 contains 13 residues. The CDR3 loop is CASSVSVTHGYTF. The CDR3 DNA reads as TGTGCCAGCAGCGTAAGTGTAACCCATGGCTACACCTTC.

This clone is a singleton in its sample. The chain is built from TRBV7-2 and TRBJ1-6; tentatively, D is TRBD1 (6 bases). V lost 2 bases and J 7 bases, leaving 21 bases between the germline ends. The CDR3 length is 18 residues. CDR1 is SGHTA, CDR2 FQGNSA, per germline. The CDR3 sequence is CASSLMGQGGEVNSPLHF. The CDR3 DNA reads TGTGCCAGCAGCTTAATGGGACAAGGAGGGGAGGTAAATTCACCCCTCCACTTT.

This clone was seen once. This chain connects TRBV5-1 to TRBJ2-1, with D hard to call. V was trimmed by 2 bases and J by 2 bases, leaving 5 bases between them. The germline V gene encodes CDR1 SGHRS and CDR2 YFSETQ. This CDR3 has 13 residues. The CDR3 bases are TGCGCCAGCAGCTTCTCAGCCTACAATGAGCAGTTCTTC. It yields the protein CASSFSAYNEQFF.

This chain uses TRBV7-9 with TRBJ2-5; 11 bases align to TRBD2. Losses at the gene ends were 1 base for V and 5 bases for J; bases not matched to a gene: 3. The CDR3 totals 15 residues. CDR1 and CDR2 (germline): SEHNR, FQNEAQ (reference sequence). The CDR3 loop reads CASSLGLAGRETQYF. CDR3 nucleotides: TGTGCCAGCAGCTTAGGACTAGCGGGACGGGAGACCCAGTACTTC.

This clone occurred a few times. The chain couples TRBV19 to TRBJ1-4; D is ambiguous. The V end was cut by 4 bases, the J end by 3 bases, with 6 bases between. Germline CDR1 reads LNHDA; CDR2 reads SQIVND (reference sequence). CDR3 size: 13 residues. CDR3 in amino acids: CASSSAANEKLFF. The CDR3 DNA follows: TGTGCCAGTAGTAGTGCAGCTAATGAAAAACTGTTTTTT.

This chain joins TRBV24-1 and TRBJ2-3, with TRBD2 matching over 9 bases. Losses at the gene ends were 3 bases for V and 4 bases for J; bases not matched to a gene: 4. This CDR3 contains 15 residues. Germline assignment: CDR1 KGHDR and CDR2 SFDVKD. CDR3 DNA: TGTGCCACCAGTGATCAGCGGGAGGAATCAGATACGCAGTATTTT. Its translation: CATSDQREESDTQYF.

V and J are TRBV3-1 (or the pseudogene TRBV3-2) and TRBJ2-3, with D possibly matching TRBD2 (5 bases). The CDR3 consists of 15 residues. Trimming took off 3 bases at V and 7 bases at J, with 17 bases between the two ends. Germline assignment: CDR1 LGHDT and CDR2 YNNKEL (reference sequence). CDR3 in amino acids: CASSQTTRPENTQYF. Here the CDR3 DNA reads TGTGCCAGCAGCCAGACAACTAGACCAGAGAATACGCAGTATTTT.

The rearrangement joins TRBV7-2 to TRBJ2-3; the D gene is possibly TRBD1 (6 bases). The V end lost 1 base, the J end lost 3 bases, and 11 bases lay between the germline ends. Germline V gene data show CDR1 as SGHTA and CDR2 as FQGNSA. The CDR3 has 15 amino acids. CDR3 residues: CASSLDDRRTDTQYF. CDR3 DNA sequence: TGTGCCAGCAGCTTAGACGACAGGAGGACAGATACGCAGTATTTT.

This clone was detected only once. The J gene is TRBJ1-6, the V gene TRBV6-5, with 7 nucleotides matching TRBD1. V lost 7 bases and J lost 7; bases outside the gene matches: 7. The CDR3 has 14 residues. The germline gives CDR1 MNHEY, CDR2 SVGAGI. CDR3 nucleotide sequence: TGTGCCAGCACCCCGGGACAGATGAATTCACCCCTCCACTTT. It yields the protein CASTPGQMNSPLHF.

The chain combines TRBV30 with TRBJ2-2, with 9 bases lining up with TRBD2. The V segment lost 4 bases and the J segment 0 bases; nucleotides outside the gene matches: 3. This CDR3 region has 15 residues. Germline CDR1 and CDR2: GTSNPN and SVGIG (reference sequence). The CDR3 loop reads CAWKASGTNTGELFF. The CDR3 DNA is TGTGCCTGGAAGGCTAGCGGGACGAACACCGGGGAGCTGTTTTTT.

The chain combines TRBV6-2 or TRBV6-3 with TRBJ1-2; D remains ambiguous. Trimming took off 2 bases at V and 6 bases at J, with 16 bases between the two ends. Germline V lookup: CDR1 MNHEY, CDR2 SVGEGT. CDR3 length: 15 residues. In DNA, the CDR3 is TGTGCCAGCAGTTACGCGGTGAATGTTCAGGATGGCTACACCTTC. This translates into CASSYAVNVQDGYTF.

The chain uses TRBV18 and TRBJ2-2, with D uncertain. Germline V lookup: CDR1 KGHSH, CDR2 LQKENI. V was shortened by 2 bases and J by 0 bases, with 7 bases between the two germline ends. This CDR3 is built from 15 residues. The CDR3 protein is CASSPAEPNTGELFF. The CDR3 nucleotides read TGTGCCAGCTCACCAGCGGAACCGAACACCGGGGAGCTGTTTTTT.

The rearrangement links TRBV28 to TRBJ2-1, with a tentative D call TRBD2 (6 bases). The ends were cut back, 7 bases at V and 0 bases at J, with 13 bases in the middle. This CDR3 spans 15 amino acids. Germline CDR1 is MDHEN and CDR2 is SYDVKM. This CDR3 is CASTQAGSSYNEQFF. The CDR3 DNA reads TGTGCCAGCACTCAAGCGGGTTCCTCCTACAATGAGCAGTTCTTC.